A selection of T cell receptor beta chains follows, all from one sample in a study of cytomegalovirus exposure and HLA in healthy donors. Generated by immunoSEQ multiplex PCR, the TCRdb table keeps only in-frame clones and is missing some. This table holds 150,000 to 200,000 clones, roughly 75% found once. Sequencing was done on a sample of PBMCs. Receptor source: a woman aged 40 to 49 in good health and CMV-seropositive. The CDR3 runs from the conserved cysteine through the conserved F or W. Each record gives: clone size, V gene, D gene, J gene, CDR3 protein, CDR3 DNA. D genes are given only for firm matches. Not every row has a clone size; where given, it reads once, few, many or a size class.

few	TRBV25-1	TRBD1	TRBJ2-1	CASSDPGTVDNEQFF	TGTGCCAGCAGTGATCCCGGGACAGTGGACAATGAGCAGTTCTTC
-	TRBV6-1	TRBD2	TRBJ2-3	CASRELAGVSTDTQYF	TGTGCCAGCAGGGAACTAGCGGGAGTGTCAACAGATACGCAGTATTTT
-	TRBV29-1	-	TRBJ1-1	CSVTPTGSEAFF	TGCAGCGTCACACCTACAGGGTCTGAAGCTTTCTTT
-	TRBV28	-	TRBJ1-5	CASSFGLNQPQHF	TGTGCCAGCAGTTTTGGGCTTAATCAGCCCCAGCATTTT
once	TRBV28	-	TRBJ2-7	CASSPDSYEQYF	TGTGCCAGCAGCCCGGACAGCTACGAGCAGTACTTC
few	TRBV9	TRBD1	TRBJ2-5	CASSSLGTGGTQYF	TGTGCCAGCAGCTCCCTAGGGACAGGGGGGACCCAGTACTTC
-	TRBV6-1	-	TRBJ2-2	CASIDSRGTGELFF	TGTGCCAGCATTGACTCTAGGGGTACCGGGGAGCTGTTTTTT
few	TRBV5-1	TRBD2	TRBJ2-1	CASSLGLAGGQDEQFF	TGCGCCAGCAGCTTGGGACTAGCGGGAGGGCAAGATGAGCAGTTCTTC
-	TRBV19	TRBD2	TRBJ2-3	CASTTSGNTDTQYF	TGTGCCAGTACAACTAGCGGTAACACAGATACGCAGTATTTT
-	TRBV28	-	TRBJ1-3	CASSFSGSGNTIYF	TGTGCCAGCAGTTTCTCCGGCTCTGGAAACACCATATATTTT
-	TRBV7-2	TRBD1	TRBJ2-1	CASSLYPPGQGRLKDEQFF	TGTGCCAGCAGCTTATATCCGCCGGGACAGGGCCGCCTTAAGGATGAGCAGTTCTTC
-	TRBV27	TRBD1	TRBJ1-1	CASTPQGGLNTEAFF	TGTGCCAGCACCCCACAGGGGGGACTGAACACTGAAGCTTTCTTT
-	TRBV5-1	TRBD2	TRBJ2-3	CASSLEGTSASTDTQYF	TGCGCCAGCAGCTTGGAAGGGACTAGCGCGTCCACAGATACGCAGTATTTT